These 4 T cell receptor beta chains share one sample of origin, sequenced in a study of human T cells and chemical hapten exposure. TCRdb reprocessed the RACE reads via MiXCR and lists one record per CDR3 protein. The data contain 70,000 to 100,000 distinct CDR3 sequences, around 7% of them singletons. Specified time point: patch test 1, 2 weeks after DPC sensitization. The treatment denotes: therapeutic diphenylcyclopropenone sensitization with weekly scalp DPC. The specimen comprised whole blood, sampled in connection with sensitization to the hapten diphenylcyclopropenone (DPC). The receptors were gathered from a woman aged 25-40 years with alopecia areata. Some clones in this sample may be carry-over from other donors' samples.

In this sample, this clonotype turned up many times. The chain joins TRBV6-5 to TRBJ1-3; weak D call: TRBD1 (6 bases). With 0 bases removed from V and 2 bases from J, the gap between germline ends came to 17 bases. The CDR3 sequence is 18 residues long. Per germline, CDR1 MNHEY and CDR2 SVGAGI. CDR3 nucleotide sequence: TGTGCCAGCAGTTACTCGTATTTTCCCAGGACAGCTGGAAACACCATATATTTT. This translates into CASSYSYFPRTAGNTIYF.

This clonotype was detected many times. The CDR3 DNA follows: TGTGCCAGCAGAGAGGATAGCAATCAGCCCCAGCATTTT. This translates into CASREDSNQPQHF. The rearrangement links TRBV6-5 to TRBJ1-5, with no clear D. Looked up from germline, CDR1 is MNHEY and CDR2 is SVGAGI. The CDR3 spans 13 residues. Between the trimmed V and J ends, which lost 6 bases and 0 bases, there was a span of 6 bases.

The genes are TRBV12-3 or TRBV12-4 and TRBJ1-5; TRBD1 is a possible D gene (5 bases). This CDR3 contains 14 residues. V was clipped by 2 bases and J by 6 bases, with 11 bases between them. DNA for the CDR3: TGTGCCAGCAGTTTATCTGGGGACGGTCAGCCCCAGCATTTT. Its translation is CASSLSGDGQPQHF.

This clonotype was counted many times. The CDR3 region is CASSLAPQGAIGNTIYF. The CDR3 nucleotides are TGTGCCAGCAGCTTAGCCCCACAGGGGGCCATTGGAAACACCATATATTTT. This chain joins TRBV11-2 and TRBJ1-3; 9 bases are shared with TRBD1. V lost 1 base, J lost 3 bases, and 7 bases stayed unmatched. Germline loops: CDR1 SGHAT, CDR2 FQNNGV. There are 17 residues in the CDR3.